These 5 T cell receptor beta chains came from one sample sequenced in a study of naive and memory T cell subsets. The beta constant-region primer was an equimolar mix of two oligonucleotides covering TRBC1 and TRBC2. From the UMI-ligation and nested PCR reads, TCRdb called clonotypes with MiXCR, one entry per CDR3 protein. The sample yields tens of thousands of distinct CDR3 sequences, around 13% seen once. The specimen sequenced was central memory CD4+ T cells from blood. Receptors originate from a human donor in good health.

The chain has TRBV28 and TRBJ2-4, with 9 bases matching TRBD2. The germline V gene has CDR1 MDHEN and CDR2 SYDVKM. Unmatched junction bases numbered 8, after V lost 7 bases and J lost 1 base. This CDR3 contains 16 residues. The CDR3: CASMHWAGGAKNIQYF. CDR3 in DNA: TGTGCCAGCATGCATTGGGCGGGAGGGGCCAAAAACATTCAGTACTTC.

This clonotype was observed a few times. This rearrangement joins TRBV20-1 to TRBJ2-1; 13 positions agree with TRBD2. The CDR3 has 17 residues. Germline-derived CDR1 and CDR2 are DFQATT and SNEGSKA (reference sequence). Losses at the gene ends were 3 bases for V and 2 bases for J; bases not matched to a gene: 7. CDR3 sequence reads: CSASSTSGRPTYNEQFF. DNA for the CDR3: TGCAGTGCTAGTTCGACTAGCGGGAGGCCAACCTACAATGAGCAGTTCTTC.

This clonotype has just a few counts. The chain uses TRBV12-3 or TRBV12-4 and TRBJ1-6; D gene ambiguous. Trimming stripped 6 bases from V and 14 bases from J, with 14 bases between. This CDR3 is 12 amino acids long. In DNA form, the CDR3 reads TGTGCCAGCAGCGGAATTTTTCAAACCCTCCACTTT. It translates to CASSGIFQTLHF.

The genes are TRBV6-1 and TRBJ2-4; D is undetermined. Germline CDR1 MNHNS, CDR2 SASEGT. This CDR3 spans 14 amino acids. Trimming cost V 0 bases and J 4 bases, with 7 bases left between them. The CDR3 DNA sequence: TGTGCCAGCAGTGAAGCTGGGCCAAAAAACATTCAGTACTTC. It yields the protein CASSEAGPKNIQYF.

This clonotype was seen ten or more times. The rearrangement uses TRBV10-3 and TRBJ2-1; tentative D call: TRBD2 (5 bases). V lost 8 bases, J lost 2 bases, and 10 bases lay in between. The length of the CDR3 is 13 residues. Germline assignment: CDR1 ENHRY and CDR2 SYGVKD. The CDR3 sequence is CAIGSGTYNEQFF. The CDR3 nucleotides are TGTGCCATCGGAAGCGGAACCTACAATGAGCAGTTCTTC.